This TCR beta chain was sequenced in a study of blood T cell repertoires in COVID-19. TCRdb's table, derived via immunoSEQ multiplex PCR, lists solely in-frame clones and lacks some. This sample carries about 400,000 clones, more than 85% of them seen once, and the ten largest clones take 4% to 5.5%. V gave up 0 bases and J gave up 1 base, with 7 bases separating them. The germline gives CDR1 SGHRS, CDR2 YFSETQ. This CDR3 contains 14 residues. V and J are TRBV5-1 and TRBJ2-5; D unclear. This clonotype originated in a woman aged 25 to 39 with acute or convalescent COVID-19. The sample comprised peripheral blood. The CDR3 sequence is CASSLGLVQETQYF. For the CDR3, the DNA is TGCGCCAGCAGCTTGGGACTGGTCCAAGAGACCCAGTACTTC. The complete variable domain, with remaining parts taken from reference TRBV5-1 and TRBJ2-5, reads KAGVTQTPRYLIKTRGQQVTLSCSPISGHRSVSWYQQTPGQGLQFLFEYFSETQRNKGNFPGRFSGRQFSNSRSEMNVSTLELGDSALYLCASSLGLVQETQYFGPGTRLLVL.